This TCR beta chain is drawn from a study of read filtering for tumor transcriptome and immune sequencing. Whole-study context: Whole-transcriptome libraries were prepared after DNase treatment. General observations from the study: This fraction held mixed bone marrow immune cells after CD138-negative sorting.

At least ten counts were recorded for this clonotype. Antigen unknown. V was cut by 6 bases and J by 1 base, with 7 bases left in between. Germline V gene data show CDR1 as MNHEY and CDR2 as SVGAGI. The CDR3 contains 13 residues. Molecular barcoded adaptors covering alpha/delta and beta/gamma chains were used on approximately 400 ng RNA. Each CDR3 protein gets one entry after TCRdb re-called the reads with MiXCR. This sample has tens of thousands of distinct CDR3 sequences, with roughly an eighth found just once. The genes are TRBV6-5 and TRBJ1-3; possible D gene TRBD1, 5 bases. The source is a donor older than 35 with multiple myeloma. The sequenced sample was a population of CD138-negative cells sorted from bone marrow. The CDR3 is CASRDRSGNTIYF. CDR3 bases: TGTGCCAGCAGAGACAGATCTGGAAACACCATATATTTT.